The T cell receptor beta chain under discussion was sequenced for a study of blood T cell repertoires in COVID-19. Study-level background: The United States, Italy and Spain provided the acute and convalescent COVID-19 samples. Sources were T cells, B-cell-depleted T cells, or PBMCs; the material itself was cDNA or gDNA.

In the original analysis: Amplified reference gene primers provided the basis for estimating nucleated cell counts. Clones were sequenced by immunoSEQ multiplex PCR, and TCRdb holds only the in-frame ones, with some missing. The DNA gave D and trimming, while V, J and clone size come from that table. The table lists under 300,000 clones, more than 75% of them singletons. This CDR3 is 11 amino acids long. In germline, CDR1 is DFQATT, CDR2 SNEGSKA (reference sequence). V gave up 5 bases and J gave up 5 bases, with 7 bases separating them. The clonotype was recovered from a man older than 75 with acute or convalescent COVID-19. The chain recombines TRBV20-1 with TRBJ2-1, with D unclear. The sequenced sample consisted of peripheral blood. The CDR3 DNA reads TGCAGTGCTGCCCACAACAATGAGCAGTTCTTC. Amino acid sequence: CSAAHNNEQFF.